This TCR beta chain originates from a study of PD-1 blockade in classical Hodgkin lymphoma. Sequencing used immunoSEQ multiplex PCR; TCRdb keeps in-frame clones, though not all of them. Here the sample spans about 22,000 clones, 89% being singletons. General study findings and limits: Newly diagnosed patients reportedly had lower baseline TCR diversity than healthy donors. Repertoires differed for reasons still undefined, possibly disease activity or prior therapy.

Time point meaning: newly diagnosed, previously untreated cHL patient sample. The CD4+ T cells used were purified from thawed PBMCs through magnetic negative selection. Investigators turned to newly diagnosed, untreated classical Hodgkin lymphoma PBMCs for comparison. V was trimmed by 6 bases and J by 4 bases, leaving 18 bases between them. CDR1 and CDR2 (germline): ENHRY, SYGVKD. The CDR3 length is 15 residues. A note on this clone: Its specificity is not known.

The source material was CD4+ T cells from blood. The chain is built from TRBV10-3 and TRBJ2-5, with a tentative D call TRBD2 (5 bases). The sequence was obtained from a human donor with classical Hodgkin lymphoma. The CDR3 loop is CAISRNRDPGETQYF. In nucleotides, the CDR3 is TGTGCCATCAGCCGGAACCGGGATCCGGGAGAGACCCAGTACTTC.